The 14 T cell receptor beta chains listed next were all sequenced from one sample in a study of blood T cell repertoires in COVID-19. This table comes from immunoSEQ multiplex PCR, and its TCRdb copy is limited to in-frame clones, with some not included. Here the sample spans about 140,000 clones, around 80% being singletons. The source material was peripheral blood. The receptor set was obtained from a man aged 55 to 70 with active or convalescent COVID-19.

This sequence joins TRBV5-1 and TRBJ2-3; TRBD2 agrees at 9 bases. The length of the CDR3 is 18 residues. J was trimmed by 2 bases and V by 0 bases; bases with no gene match: 10. Germline V lookup: CDR1 SGHRS, CDR2 YFSETQ. The DNA of the CDR3 is TGCGCCAGCAGCTTGGTAGGGGCGGGAGGGCCTCCCACAGATACGCAGTATTTT. This translates into CASSLVGAGGPPTDTQYF. Full variable domain (remainder filled in from reference TRBV5-1 and TRBJ2-3): KAGVTQTPRYLIKTRGQQVTLSCSPISGHRSVSWYQQTPGQGLQFLFEYFSETQRNKGNFPGRFSGRQFSNSRSEMNVSTLELGDSALYLCASSLVGAGGPPTDTQYFGPGTRLTVL.

This clone has at least ten counts. The J gene is TRBJ1-1, the V gene TRBV24-1; 7 nucleotides align to TRBD1. The CDR3 loop spans 13 amino acids. The V gene's germline CDR1 is KGHDR and CDR2 SFDVKD. J lost 0 bases, V lost 9 bases, and 3 bases had no gene match. CDR3: CATRGQVNTEAFF. CDR3 DNA sequence: TGTGCCACCCGAGGACAGGTGAACACTGAAGCTTTCTTT.

V is TRBV19 and J is TRBJ2-6; a possible D gene is TRBD2 (6 bases). The ends were cut back, 9 bases at V and 0 bases at J, with 18 bases in the middle. In germline, CDR1 is LNHDA, CDR2 SQIVND (reference sequence). This CDR3 is built from 17 residues. The CDR3 spells CASGGQILHSGANVLTF. Here the CDR3 DNA reads TGTGCCAGCGGAGGGCAGATACTACACTCTGGGGCCAACGTCCTGACTTTC. Combining the CDR3 with reference TRBV19 and TRBJ2-6 gives the whole variable domain DGGITQSPKYLFRKEGQNVTLSCEQNLNHDAMYWYRQDPGQGLRLIYYSQIVNDFQKGDIAEGYSVSREKKESFPLTVTSAQKNPTAFYLCASGGQILHSGANVLTFGAGSRLTVL.

This clone was observed once. The rearrangement joins TRBV6-5 to TRBJ1-4, with TRBD1 matching 7 bases. The germline V gene has CDR1 MNHEY and CDR2 SVGAGI. The V segment lost 3 bases and the J segment 3 bases; nucleotides outside the gene matches: 4. CDR3 length: 15 residues. The CDR3: CASSYGTASNEKLFF. The DNA of the CDR3 is TGTGCCAGCAGTTATGGGACAGCTTCTAATGAAAAACTGTTTTTT.

This clone has more than one count but fewer than ten. This sequence joins TRBV6-5 and TRBJ2-3; no firm D call. Germline assignment: CDR1 MNHEY and CDR2 SVGAGI. V dropped 4 bases and J dropped 3 bases, with 2 bases sitting between them. The CDR3 consists of 11 residues. The CDR3 region has the DNA TGTGCCAGCAGTTCGACAGATACGCAGTATTTT. Protein product: CASSSTDTQYF.

CDR3 nucleotide sequence: TGTGCCAGTGAAGGGGGCACTGAAGCTTTCTTT. This sequence encodes CASEGGTEAFF. The chain recombines TRBV2 with TRBJ1-1; TRBD1 might be the D (6 bases). The germline V gene encodes CDR1 SNHLY and CDR2 FYNNEI. The CDR3 sequence is 11 residues long. Trimming left V 9 bases short and J 4 bases short, with 9 bases between.

This clone occurred once. This sequence joins TRBV7-2 and TRBJ2-3, with TRBD2 identical over 7 bases. The germline V gene has CDR1 SGHTA and CDR2 FQGNSA. The CDR3 extends over 16 amino acids. Trimming cost V 5 bases and J 0 bases; bases outside gene matches: 8. CDR3 sequence reads: CASSQLADTSTDTQYF. The DNA for the CDR3 is TGTGCCAGCAGCCAGCTAGCGGATACTAGCACAGATACGCAGTATTTT.

The chain carries TRBV28 and TRBJ1-3; D remains unclear. Germline assignment: CDR1 MDHEN and CDR2 SYDVKM. The CDR3 has 15 residues. V was pared by 1 base and J by 0 bases, with 7 bases between. CDR3 coding DNA: TGTGCCAGCAGTTTATCTCTTAACTCTGGAAACACCATATATTTT. This sequence encodes CASSLSLNSGNTIYF.

The rearrangement joins TRBV6-1 to TRBJ1-1; D gene unclear. The germline CDR1 and CDR2 sequences are MNHNS and SASEGT. The ends were cut back, 0 bases at V and 6 bases at J, with 8 bases in the middle. This CDR3 contains 13 residues. CDR3 bases: TGTGCCAGCAGTGAAGCGGGGAGGTCTGAAGCTTTCTTT. Amino acids: CASSEAGRSEAFF.

This chain uses TRBV19 with TRBJ2-1; D is undetermined. The germline V gene has CDR1 LNHDA and CDR2 SQIVND (reference sequence). The V gene lost 8 bases and the J gene lost 0 bases, with 5 bases spanning the gap. This CDR3 is 12 amino acids long. The CDR3 spells CASDNSYNEQFF. CDR3 nucleotide sequence: TGTGCCAGTGACAACTCCTACAATGAGCAGTTCTTC.

J is TRBJ2-5 and V is TRBV5-4; no clear D. V lost 3 bases and J 4 bases, leaving 10 bases between the germline ends. Germline CDR1 SGHNT, CDR2 YYREEE (reference sequence). This CDR3 is 13 amino acids long. The CDR3 loop reads CASSYSLSETQYF. The CDR3 DNA sequence: TGTGCCAGCAGCTATAGCCTGTCAGAGACCCAGTACTTC.

The rearrangement uses TRBV30 and TRBJ1-6; 7 positions match TRBD1. Germline CDR1 GTSNPN, CDR2 SVGIG (reference sequence). The J segment lost 7 bases and the V segment lost 3 bases, leaving 9 bases of the junction unmatched. The CDR3 sequence is 15 residues long. CDR3 in amino acids: CAWRIFGTVNSPLHF. CDR3 DNA sequence: TGTGCCTGGAGAATTTTTGGGACAGTGAATTCACCCCTCCACTTT.

V gene TRBV6-5 combines with J gene TRBJ1-6, with a possible D match to TRBD1 (6 bases). This CDR3 spans 15 amino acids. V shed 7 bases and J shed 5 bases, with 15 bases lying between them. Germline values: CDR1 MNHEY, CDR2 SVGAGI. CDR3 region: CASKVGTSDNSPLHF. For the CDR3, the DNA is TGTGCCAGCAAGGTGGGGACATCTGATAATTCACCCCTCCACTTT.

This chain uses TRBV7-8 with TRBJ1-1, with D tentatively TRBD1 (6 bases). CDR3 length: 15 amino acids. The V end lost 0 bases, the J end lost 4 bases, and 12 bases lay between the germline ends. Germline V CDR1 and CDR2: SGHVS, FQNEAQ. Written as DNA, the CDR3 is TGTGCCAGCAGCTTAGCCGGGGGAGGGGGCACTGAAGCTTTCTTT. Translation gives CASSLAGGGGTEAFF.